The present TCR beta chain was sequenced within a study of CD8+CD57+ T cells in acquired aplastic anemia. Patients included in sequencing had previously demonstrated CD8+CD57+ cell expansion by flow cytometry. TCR beta VDJ combinations and CDR3 sequences were profiled from genomic DNA. TCRdb redid the calling of the reads with MiXCR, one entry per CDR3 protein. The sample holds 210,000 or so distinct CDR3 sequences, under 55% seen once. Whole-study results and caveats: Patients and healthy controls showed no significant CD8+ Simpson's diversity difference.

This clonotype occurred once. Its target is unknown. A read error may produce the germline difference seen at one junction end. The specimen sequenced was sorted CD4+, CD8+, or CD8+CD57+ T cells (not recorded which) from PBMCs. This clonotype was sampled from a human donor with aplastic anemia.

CDR3 in amino acids: CSARGDWGGTPF. The DNA for the CDR3 is TGCAGTGCCAGAGGGGATTGGGGGGGGACCCCGTTT. This sequence joins TRBV20-1 and TRBJ1-1; D possibly corresponds to TRBD1 (5 bases). This CDR3 has 12 amino acids. CDR1 and CDR2 from the germline V gene are DFQATT and SNEGSKA (reference sequence).